The entry below gives a single T cell receptor (beta chain) sequence along with its context. This clone's antigen is unknown. No much larger clone is present one base from it, and per-base qualities are unavailable. Each collaborating institution followed its own protocols to collect whole blood in K2EDTA tubes. Collaborator samples were shipped for TCRbeta analysis as frozen whole blood, isolated PBMCs, or DNA extracted from either sample type. These data originate in a study of blood T cell repertoires in COVID-19 (dated by TCRdb to about 2020). Concerning the study at large: Collaborator samples came from the United States, Italy and Spain and covered acute and convalescent phases of COVID-19. The material from the prospective study consisted of cDNA or gDNA derived from T cells, B-cell-depleted T cells, or PBMCs. The dataset comprised deeply sampled blood TCRbeta repertoires from subjects exposed to, actively infected with, or recovered from COVID-19. A freely available public database, intended as a resource for researchers studying the immune response to SARS-CoV-2, is where the repertoires were released. Samples came from the ongoing ImmuneRACE study (first 160 participants) plus 1,254 subjects from 6 global collaborators. A de-identified subject ID, COVID-19 status, age in years and sex were almost always included in the sample metadata. Where HLA class I and class II types were available, the types were taken from metadata supplied by the sample provider, not from assay-based typing. What the study reported, not specific to this receptor: The amount of clinical and demographic metadata varied by source and participant and was provided uncurated.

The immunoSEQ Assay, a bias-controlled multiplex PCR, was used to amplify TCRbeta CDR3 regions from genomic DNA. The published analysis was carried out like this. The number of nucleated cells in each sample was estimated from the amplification of reference gene primers within the assay. To quantify the absolute abundance of each unique TCRbeta CDR3 rearrangement, sequence reads were collapsed and filtered. For each sample, productive Simpson clonality was calculated by taking the square root of Simpson's diversity index across productive rearrangements. TCRdb carries this immuneACCESS record with in-frame sequences only. Its versions omit some clonotypes, under half of them owing to an unresolved V gene in the studies checked, with the rest unexplained. V, J and clone size are those of that table, while D and trimming were read from the DNA. The sample includes approximately 68,000 clones, with 80% to 85% observed a single time. The ten biggest clones cover 9.2% of the sample.

Trimming removed 1 base from V and 2 bases from J, leaving 12 bases between the germline ends. Reading the germline V gene gives CDR1 SGHVS and CDR2 FNYEAQ. CDR3 length: 16 amino acids, cysteine to phenylalanine. The sequence is cut down to CDR3 DNA, 48 bases in frame from base 1. This receptor was obtained from a human donor in a cohort sampled during active COVID-19. This sequence uses TRBV7-6 and TRBJ2-1; the D segment cannot be called with confidence. The source material was peripheral blood. This receptor has the CDR3 CASSLDLDRTYNEQFF. The sequenced DNA is TGTGCCAGCAGCTTAGATCTAGATAGAACCTACAATGAGCAGTTCTTC.